This paragraph covers one TCR beta chain sequence. This clone's antigen is unknown. The record has no base qualities; no much larger clone is one base away. These data belong to a study of T cell changes during pregnancy in multiple sclerosis (dated by TCRdb to the late 2010s). Concerning the study at large: The study looked at changes in the T cell repertoire across pregnancy in women with multiple sclerosis.

The CDR3 starts with the cysteine, ends with the phenylalanine, and has 13 residues. Of the read, only the CDR3 DNA is kept; its 39 bases are in frame from base 1. According to the germline V gene, CDR1 reads SGDLS and CDR2 reads YYNGEE. The germline ends are 16 bases apart after V is trimmed by 7 bases and J by 6 bases. Library creation used the immunoSEQ multiplex PCR assay. TCRdb mirrors the immuneACCESS table, restricted to in-frame sequences. Some clones are absent from its copies; in checked studies, under half trace to an unresolved V gene, and the reason for the others is unknown. The sample records about 71,000 clones, roughly 91% of which are singletons. The biggest ten clones account for roughly 5% of the sample.

The sequence was obtained from a female donor with multiple sclerosis, enrolled in a pregnancy study. The input for sequencing was CD8+ T cells from peripheral blood mononuclear cells, taken before pregnancy. Recombination linked TRBV9 to TRBJ1-2, with the identity of the D gene unclear. The CDR3 corresponds to CASGGPGDNGYTF. In nucleotides, the sequence is TGTGCCAGCGGAGGGCCCGGGGATAATGGCTACACCTTC.